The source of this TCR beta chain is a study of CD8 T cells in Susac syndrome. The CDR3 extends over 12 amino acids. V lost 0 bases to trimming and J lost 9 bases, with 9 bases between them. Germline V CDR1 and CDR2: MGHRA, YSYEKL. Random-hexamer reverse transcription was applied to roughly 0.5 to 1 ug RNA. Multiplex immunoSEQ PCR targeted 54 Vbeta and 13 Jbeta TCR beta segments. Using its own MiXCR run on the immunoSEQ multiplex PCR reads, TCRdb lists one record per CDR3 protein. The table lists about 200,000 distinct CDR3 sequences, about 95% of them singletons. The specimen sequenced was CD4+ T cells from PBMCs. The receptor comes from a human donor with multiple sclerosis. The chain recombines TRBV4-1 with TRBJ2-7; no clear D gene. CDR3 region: CASSQEGPAQYF. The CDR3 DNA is TGCGCCAGCAGCCAAGAAGGGCCAGCGCAGTACTTC.